This T cell receptor (beta chain) was captured by sequencing in a study of early T cells in non-severe SARS-CoV-2 infection. Study in general: The chains were unpaired, and the sequenced material was bulk RNA from unsorted whole blood.

Overall study results and limits: Missing private and CD4 specificities, VDJdb matching favored anti-spike CD8 responses.

This clonotype was seen many times. Its antigen is still unknown. Per the germline V gene, CDR1 is SGHTA and CDR2 is FQGNSA. This CDR3 spans 14 amino acids. The germline V and J ends were trimmed by 1 base and 2 bases, with 8 bases remaining between them. Unique molecular identifiers were attached to individual cDNA molecules. One entry per CDR3 protein, called by TCRdb with MiXCR from the 5' RACE reads. The sample records around 33,000 distinct CDR3 sequences, approximately 5% being singletons. The V and J genes are TRBV7-2 and TRBJ1-2; D is uncertain. The sequenced material came from whole blood. This sequence originates from an adult who was a healthcare worker with PCR-confirmed SARS-CoV-2 infection or an uninfected control (not recorded which). CDR3 amino acids: CASSLDKGNYGYTF. CDR3 in DNA: TGTGCCAGCAGCTTAGATAAAGGAAACTATGGCTACACCTTC.